This is a list of T cell receptor beta chains from one sample in a study of blood T cells in healthy people across ages. TCRdb recomputed calls from the 5' RACE reads with MiXCR, one row per CDR3 protein. The table lists hundreds of thousands of distinct CDR3 sequences, over 40% of them singletons. Sequencing was carried out using blood. The receptors here all came from a woman aged 80 or older in good health. Both conserved end residues are part of each CDR3. A D gene is named only where the DNA matches it firmly. Size values are once, few and many counts, or a class for expanded clones, and some rows have none.

TRBD2	TRBV5-6	TRBJ2-1	-	TGTGCCAGCAGCTTGGGGGCTTTTGAGACTAGCGGCCACAATGAGCAGTTCTTC	CASSLGAFETSGHNEQFF
-	TRBV5-1	TRBJ1-3	-	TGCGCCAGCAGCTATTGGGGGACTGGAAACACCATATATTTT	CASSYWGTGNTIYF
-	TRBV4-2	TRBJ1-1	-	TGTGCCAGCAGCCAAGACAGGGGTGAAGCTTTCTTT	CASSQDRGEAFF
-	TRBV29-1	TRBJ2-2	-	TGCAGCGTTCTGGACAGGAACACCGGGGAGCTGTTTTTT	CSVLDRNTGELFF
-	TRBV9	TRBJ2-5	many	TGTGCCAGCAGCGTGGCAGCTAGGTCCCAAGAGACCCAGTACTTC	CASSVAARSQETQYF
-	TRBV20-1	TRBJ2-7	-	TGCAGTGCTAGTCCCATTACCGGGACGACCTACGAGCAGTACTTC	CSASPITGTTYEQYF
-	TRBV11-2	TRBJ1-2	-	TGTGCCAGCAGCTTAGGGTACCGGGCACAGGAGGGAGGCTACACCTTC	CASSLGYRAQEGGYTF
-	TRBV28	TRBJ2-5	many	TGTGCCAGCAGTTTATTGCAGAGGCCGGAGACCCAGTACTTC	CASSLLQRPETQYF
-	TRBV7-8	TRBJ2-3	few	TGTGCCAGCAGCGTAGAAAATGCGGCGGCGCAGTATTTT	CASSVENAAAQYF
-	TRBV9	TRBJ1-2	many	TGTGCCAGCAGCGTAGATTCGACGTCTAACTATGGCTACACCTTC	CASSVDSTSNYGYTF
TRBD2	TRBV7-2	TRBJ2-7	-	TGTGCCAGCAGCCGAACCACGAGCGGGAGTGTAGGCGAGCAGTACTTC	CASSRTTSGSVGEQYF
-	TRBV3-1	TRBJ2-7	many	TGTGCCAGCAGCCACTACGGGCCCTACGAGCAGTACTTC	CASSHYGPYEQYF
-	TRBV4-1	TRBJ1-3	-	TGCGCCAGCAGCCAAGGACCCTTCGGACAGAGCTCTGGAAACACCATATATTTT	CASSQGPFGQSSGNTIYF
-	TRBV25-1	TRBJ2-1	-	TGTGCCAGCACCTACGGAGGGGGCAATGAGCAGTTCTTC	CASTYGGGNEQFF
-	TRBV5-1	TRBJ2-3	-	TGCGCCAGCAGCTTGTTACCCAGTCCATCTAGCACAGATACGCAGTATTTT	CASSLLPSPSSTDTQYF
TRBD2	TRBV7-2	TRBJ2-3	many	TGTGCCAGCAGCTCTCGGACTAGCGTAGATACGCAGTATTTT	CASSSRTSVDTQYF
TRBD1	TRBV11-3	TRBJ2-5	-	TGTGCCAGCAGCTTATCGTCTGACAGGGGACGGCAGACCCAGTACTTC	CASSLSSDRGRQTQYF
TRBD1	TRBV15	TRBJ1-5	-	TGTGCCACCAGCAACCGGGACAGGGAGAATCAGCCCCAGCATTTT	CATSNRDRENQPQHF
-	TRBV20-1	TRBJ1-1	-	TGCAGTGCTACCAGCGGGTACACTGAAGCTTTCTTT	CSATSGYTEAFF
-	TRBV14	TRBJ2-6	-	TGTGCCAGCAGGGACGCCGACTCTGGGGCCAACGTCCTGACTTTC	CASRDADSGANVLTF
-	TRBV4-1	TRBJ2-3	many	TGCGCCAGCAGCCAGGACACTAACACAGATACGCAGTATTTT	CASSQDTNTDTQYF
-	TRBV20-1	TRBJ1-5	-	TGCAGTGCTAGAGAAGACGGGGGGCAGCCCCGGCATTTT	CSAREDGGQPRHF
TRBD2	TRBV15	TRBJ2-7	few	TGTGCCACCAGCAGAGCAGTCTCTAGCGGGAGTTACGAGCAGTACTTC	CATSRAVSSGSYEQYF
-	TRBV7-2	TRBJ2-7	few	TGTGCCAGCAGCCTCCAAGGAGCCCACGAGCAGTACTTC	CASSLQGAHEQYF
-	TRBV7-7	TRBJ2-1	many	TGTGCTAGCAGCCCCTCTTTGGGGGCGGGGGCCCCAAATGAGCAGTTCTTC	CASSPSLGAGAPNEQFF
TRBD2	TRBV2	TRBJ2-1	-	TGTGCCAGCAGTCCCAAGAGGGACTACCTTGACAATGAGCAGTTCTTC	CASSPKRDYLDNEQFF
TRBD1	TRBV7-9	TRBJ1-2	many	TGTGCCAGCACCGCAACGGGACAGGGGGGCTACACCTTC	CASTATGQGGYTF